This T cell receptor (beta chain) stems from a study of regulatory T cells in long-lasting Graves disease. Time point reported: newly diagnosed GD, antithyroid drugs for less than 3 months. The TCR library was made from RNA extracted from PBMCs. The ends were cut back, 0 bases at V and 2 bases at J, with 14 bases in the middle. The CDR3 runs to 17 residues. Germline V gene data show CDR1 as SGHNT and CDR2 as YENEEA. TCR beta libraries were built with iRepertoire HTBI primers and Arm-PCR of CDR3 regions. Each CDR3 protein gets one entry after TCRdb re-called the multiplex PCR reads with MiXCR. The table has 400,000 to 500,000 distinct CDR3 sequences, around 16% seen once; the top ten hold around 7.6%. This clonotype was found a few times. These data also formed part of another study, on T cells in Graves' hyperthyroidism and ophthalmopathy. That work adds: Classification by a 13 V-J model distinguished ophthalmopathy from stable hyperthyroidism.

The chain is built from TRBV11-3 and TRBJ2-1; weak D call: TRBD2 (5 bases). Here the sequenced sample was peripheral blood mononuclear cells (PBMCs), taken at new diagnosis, from a patient treated with antithyroid drugs. This receptor was taken from a middle-aged woman with Graves disease. CDR3 bases: TGTGCCAGCAGCTTAGATCCCGGACTCGAAACCTACAATGAGCAGTTCTTC. This gives the protein CASSLDPGLETYNEQFF.